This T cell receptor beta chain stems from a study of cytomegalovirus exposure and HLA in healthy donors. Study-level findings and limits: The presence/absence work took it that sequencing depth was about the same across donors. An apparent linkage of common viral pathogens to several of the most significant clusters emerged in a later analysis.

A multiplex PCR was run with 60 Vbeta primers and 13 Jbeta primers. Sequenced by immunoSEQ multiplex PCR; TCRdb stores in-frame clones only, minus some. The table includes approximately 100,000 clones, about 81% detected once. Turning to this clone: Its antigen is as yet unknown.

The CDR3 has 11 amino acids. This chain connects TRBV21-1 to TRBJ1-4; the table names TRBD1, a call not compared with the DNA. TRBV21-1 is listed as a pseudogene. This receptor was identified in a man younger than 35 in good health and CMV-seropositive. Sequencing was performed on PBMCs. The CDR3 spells CASSKAVRVLF. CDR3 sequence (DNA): TGTGCCAGCAGCAAAGCAGTCAGGGTCCTTTTT.